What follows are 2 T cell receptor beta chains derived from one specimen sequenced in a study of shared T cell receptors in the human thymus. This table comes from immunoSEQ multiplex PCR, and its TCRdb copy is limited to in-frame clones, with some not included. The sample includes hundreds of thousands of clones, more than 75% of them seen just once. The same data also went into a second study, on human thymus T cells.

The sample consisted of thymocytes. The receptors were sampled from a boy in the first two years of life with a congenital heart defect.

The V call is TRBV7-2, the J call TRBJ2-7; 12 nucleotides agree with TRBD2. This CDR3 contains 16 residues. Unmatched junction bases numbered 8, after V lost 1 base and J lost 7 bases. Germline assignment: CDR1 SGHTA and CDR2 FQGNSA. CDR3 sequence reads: CASSLGLAGVYDEQYF. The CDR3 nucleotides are TGTGCCAGCAGCTTAGGACTAGCGGGAGTTTATGATGAGCAGTACTTC.

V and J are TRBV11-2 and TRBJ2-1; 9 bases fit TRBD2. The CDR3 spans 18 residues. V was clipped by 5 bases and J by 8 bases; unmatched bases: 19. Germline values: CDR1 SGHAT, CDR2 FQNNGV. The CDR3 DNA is TGTGCCAGCAGCCAAGGGGGCGGGAGGGCCTTTCGTGTCGATGAGCAGTTCTTC. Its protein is CASSQGGGRAFRVDEQFF. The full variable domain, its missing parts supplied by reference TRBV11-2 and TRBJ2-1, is EAGVAQSPRYKIIEKRQSVAFWCNPISGHATLYWYQQILGQGPKLLIQFQNNGVVDDSQLPKDRFSAERLKGVDSTLKIQPAKLEDSAVYLCASSQGGGRAFRVDEQFFGPGTRLTVL.